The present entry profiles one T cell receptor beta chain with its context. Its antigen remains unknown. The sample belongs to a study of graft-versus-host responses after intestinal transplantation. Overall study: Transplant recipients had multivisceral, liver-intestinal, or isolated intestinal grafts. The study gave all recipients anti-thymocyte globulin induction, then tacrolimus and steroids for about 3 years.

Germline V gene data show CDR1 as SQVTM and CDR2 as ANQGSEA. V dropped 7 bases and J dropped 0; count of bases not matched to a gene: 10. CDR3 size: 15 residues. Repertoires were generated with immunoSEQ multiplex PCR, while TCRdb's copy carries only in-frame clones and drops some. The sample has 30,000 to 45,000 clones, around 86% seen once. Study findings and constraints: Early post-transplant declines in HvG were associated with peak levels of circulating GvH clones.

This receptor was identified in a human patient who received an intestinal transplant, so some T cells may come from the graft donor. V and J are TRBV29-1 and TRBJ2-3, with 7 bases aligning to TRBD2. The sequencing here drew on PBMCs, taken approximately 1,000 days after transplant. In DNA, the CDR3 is TGCAGCGCCGCGGGGGAGGGGCGTAGCACAGATACGCAGTATTTT. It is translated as CSAAGEGRSTDTQYF.